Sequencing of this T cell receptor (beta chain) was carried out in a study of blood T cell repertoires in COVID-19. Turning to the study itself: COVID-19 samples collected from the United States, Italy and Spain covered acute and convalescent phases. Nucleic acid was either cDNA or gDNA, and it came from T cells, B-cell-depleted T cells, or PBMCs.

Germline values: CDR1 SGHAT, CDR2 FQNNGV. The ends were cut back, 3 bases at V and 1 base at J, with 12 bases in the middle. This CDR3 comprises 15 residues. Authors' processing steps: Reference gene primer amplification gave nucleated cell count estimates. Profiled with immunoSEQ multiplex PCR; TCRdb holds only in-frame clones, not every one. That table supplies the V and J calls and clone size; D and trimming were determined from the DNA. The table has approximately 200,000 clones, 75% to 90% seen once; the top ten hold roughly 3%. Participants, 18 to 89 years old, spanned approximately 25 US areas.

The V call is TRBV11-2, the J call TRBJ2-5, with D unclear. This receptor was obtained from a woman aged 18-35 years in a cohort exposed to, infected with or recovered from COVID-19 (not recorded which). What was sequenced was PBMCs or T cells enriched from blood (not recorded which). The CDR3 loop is CASSFSRYLQETQYF. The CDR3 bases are TGTGCCAGCAGCTTTTCCAGGTACCTCCAAGAGACCCAGTACTTC. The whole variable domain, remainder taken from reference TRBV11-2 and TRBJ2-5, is EAGVAQSPRYKIIEKRQSVAFWCNPISGHATLYWYQQILGQGPKLLIQFQNNGVVDDSQLPKDRFSAERLKGVDSTLKIQPAKLEDSAVYLCASSFSRYLQETQYFGPGTRLLVL.